The T cell receptor (beta chain) described here comes from a study of blood T cell repertoires in COVID-19. About the research overall: There were acute and convalescent COVID-19 samples, and they came from the United States, Italy and Spain. The analysed material was cDNA or gDNA that came from T cells, B-cell-depleted T cells, or PBMCs.

How the authors handled the data: Nucleated cell counts were estimated from reference gene primer amplification. The data were produced by immunoSEQ multiplex PCR, yet TCRdb's version contains in-frame clones alone and is incomplete. V and J calls and clone size are those listed in that table; D and trimming were worked out from the DNA. The sample shows 200,000 to 250,000 clones, just over 85% of them seen only once. Germline V gives CDR1 SGHAT, CDR2 FQNNGV. This CDR3 comprises 18 residues. V lost 3 bases and J lost 0, with 18 bases in between. The chain uses TRBV11-2 and TRBJ1-3; D not certain. The sequence was obtained from a man older than 75 with acute or convalescent COVID-19. Input material: peripheral blood. The chain's CDR3 is CASSFFASRLASGNTIYF. Written as DNA, the CDR3 is TGTGCCAGCAGCTTTTTCGCGTCGCGTCTTGCCTCTGGAAACACCATATATTTT.